The 3 T cell receptor beta chains below come from one sample, sequenced in a study of shared clonotypes between healthy human individuals (dated by TCRdb to 2018 to 2021). The receptor library was made with the immunoSEQ multiplex PCR assay. Entries here come from immuneACCESS through TCRdb and include only in-frame sequences with V and J called. Some clones fail to appear in such tables; in the studies checked, an unresolved V gene covers under half of the shortfall, and the cause of the remainder is unknown. Across this sample there are about 500,000 clones, with roughly 80% seen only once. More than 10% of the sample is taken by the ten largest. Sequenced material: PBMCs. These receptors came from a woman aged 40 to 50 in good health. Some clones in this sample may be carry-over from other donors' samples.

Remarks on this clone: This may stem from a read error, because a much larger clone lies one nucleotide away. This rearrangement joins TRBV28 to TRBJ2-1; D is undetermined. The CDR3 runs 10 residues. In germline, CDR1 is MDHEN, CDR2 SYDVKM. The CDR3 spells CASGFREQFF. In nucleotides, the CDR3 is TGTGCCAGCGGTTTCAGGGAGCAGTTCTTC.

This sequence joins TRBV6-1 and TRBJ2-1; 7 bases align to TRBD1. The CDR3 extends over 14 amino acids. Germline CDR1 reads MNHNS; CDR2 reads SASEGT. J was trimmed by 7 bases and V by 6 bases; bases with no gene match: 9. CDR3 residues: CASSPTGRGNEQFF. CDR3 nucleotides: TGTGCCAGCAGCCCGACAGGGCGTGGGAATGAGCAGTTCTTC.

The V gene is TRBV7-9, the J gene TRBJ2-5; tentatively, D is TRBD2 (5 bases). V was pared by 3 bases and J by 4 bases, with 15 bases between. In germline, CDR1 is SEHNR, CDR2 FQNEAQ (reference sequence). The CDR3 is 15 residues long. CDR3 region: CASSFRGNTGETQYF. The DNA for the CDR3 is TGTGCCAGCAGCTTCCGAGGGAACACGGGAGAGACCCAGTACTTC.